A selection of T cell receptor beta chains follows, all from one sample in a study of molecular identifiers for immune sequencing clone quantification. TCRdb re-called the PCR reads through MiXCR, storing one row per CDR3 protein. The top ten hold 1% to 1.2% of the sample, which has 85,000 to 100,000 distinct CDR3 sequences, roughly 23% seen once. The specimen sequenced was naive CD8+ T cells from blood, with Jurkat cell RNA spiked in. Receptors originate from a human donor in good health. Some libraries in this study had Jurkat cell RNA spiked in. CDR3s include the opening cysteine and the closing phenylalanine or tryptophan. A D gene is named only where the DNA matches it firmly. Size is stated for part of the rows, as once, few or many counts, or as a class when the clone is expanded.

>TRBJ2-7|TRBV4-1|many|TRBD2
TGCGCCAGCAGCCAGGCCTCCGGGACTAGCGGTTCCTACGAGCAGTACTTC
CASSQASGTSGSYEQYF
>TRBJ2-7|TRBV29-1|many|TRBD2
TGCAGCGTTGGGGAGGGACTAGCGGTCTACGAGCAGTACTTC
CSVGEGLAVYEQYF
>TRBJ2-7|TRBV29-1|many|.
TGCAGCGTTGTAGGGGGCTCCTACGAGCAGTACTTC
CSVVGGSYEQYF
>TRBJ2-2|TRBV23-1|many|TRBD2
TGCGCCAGCAGTCAATCGAAGCGGGAGCGGGACACCGGGGAGCTGTTTTTT
CASSQSKRERDTGELFF
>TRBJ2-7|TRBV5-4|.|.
TGTGCCAGCAGCTTTATAAGGGGATCTGGCGAGCAGTACTTC
CASSFIRGSGEQYF
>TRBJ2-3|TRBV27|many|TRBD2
TGTGCCAGCGGGACTAGCTCAGATACGCAGTATTTT
CASGTSSDTQYF
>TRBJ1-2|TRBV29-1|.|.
TGCAGCGTTGAAGTTCCCGGGACCTATGGCTACGCCTTC
CSVEVPGTYGYAF
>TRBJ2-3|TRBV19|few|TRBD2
TGTGCCAGTAGTCCGCGAGCGGGGAGCACAGATACGCAGTATTTT
CASSPRAGSTDTQYF
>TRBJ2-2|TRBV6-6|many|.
TGTGCCAGCAGTTACTCGAGTCCGAACACCGGGGAGCTGTTTTTT
CASSYSSPNTGELFF
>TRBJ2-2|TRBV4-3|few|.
TGCGCCAGCAGTAAAAGATTCCCCCCAGGGTTTAGCTTAACGAATGCGGAGCTGTTTTTT
CASSKRFPPGFSLTNAELFF
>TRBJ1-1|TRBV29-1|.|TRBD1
TGCAGCGTTGAAGACGAAGGGACAGAGGAAGCTTTCTTT
CSVEDEGTEEAFF
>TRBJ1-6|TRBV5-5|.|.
TGTGCCAGCAGCTTGATTAAGGGGGATTCACCCCTCCACTTT
CASSLIKGDSPLHF
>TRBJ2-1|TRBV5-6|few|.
TGTGCCAGCAGCACCGTAGCGGTGTGGGATGAGCAGTTCTTC
CASSTVAVWDEQFF
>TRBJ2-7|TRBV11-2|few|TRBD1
TGTGCCAGCAGCTTGGGGACAGGGGGCTATGTTCTAGTCTACGAGCAGTACTTC
CASSLGTGGYVLVYEQYF
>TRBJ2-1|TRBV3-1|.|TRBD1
TGTGCCATTTCCCAAACCCCGGGACAGTCCTACAATGAGCAGTTCTTC
CAISQTPGQSYNEQFF
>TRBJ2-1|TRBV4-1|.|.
TGCGCCAGCAGCCTCCCCGTTGGGGGCAGGGAGCAGTTCTTC
CASSLPVGGREQFF
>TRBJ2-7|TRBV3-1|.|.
TGTGCCAGCAGCCAATCCCCGGGATCCTACGAGCAGTACTTC
CASSQSPGSYEQYF
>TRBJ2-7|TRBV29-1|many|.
TGCAGCGTGATGAGGGGTTCGGTACAGGGTAATTTCCACGAGCAGTACTTC
CSVMRGSVQGNFHEQYF
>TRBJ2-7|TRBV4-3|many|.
TGCGCCAGCAGCCAAGGAGGAGACTACGAGCAGTACTTC
CASSQGGDYEQYF
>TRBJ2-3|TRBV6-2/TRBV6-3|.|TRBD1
TGTGCCAGCAGTCCGAGACAGGGAGCGCAGTATTTT
CASSPRQGAQYF
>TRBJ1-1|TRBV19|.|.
TGTGCCAGTACGCGGGGGGCTTCGAACACTGAAGCTTTCTTT
CASTRGASNTEAFF
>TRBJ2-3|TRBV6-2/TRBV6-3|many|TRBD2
TGTGCCAGCAGTTACTCAGCGGGGGAAAGCACAGATACGCAGTATTTT
CASSYSAGESTDTQYF
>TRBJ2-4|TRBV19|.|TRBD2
TGTGCCAGTAGTATTGGGACTAGGGGAGCCAAAAACATTCAGTACTTC
CASSIGTRGAKNIQYF
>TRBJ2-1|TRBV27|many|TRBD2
TGTGCCAGCTCGGGACTAGCGGGCTACAATGAGCAGTTCTTC
CASSGLAGYNEQFF
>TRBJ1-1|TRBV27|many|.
TGTGCCAGCAGTTTATCCCGAAGGGGCACTGAAGCTTTCTTT
CASSLSRRGTEAFF
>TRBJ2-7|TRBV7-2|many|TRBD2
TGTGCCAGCAGCCCGGGAGGGGGACTAGACCTCTCGGAGCAGTACTTC
CASSPGGGLDLSEQYF
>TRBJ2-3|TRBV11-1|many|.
TGTGCCAGCAGTAAAGTAGCGGAAGTGGGAGATACGCAGTATTTT
CASSKVAEVGDTQYF
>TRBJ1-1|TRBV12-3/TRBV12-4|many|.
TGTGCCAGCAGTTTAGCGGAGGGGACCGGATTAAAGAATGAAGCTTTCTTT
CASSLAEGTGLKNEAFF
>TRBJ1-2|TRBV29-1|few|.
TGCAGCACAACATCTGACAGGACAAATAACTATGGCTACACCTTC
CSTTSDRTNNYGYTF
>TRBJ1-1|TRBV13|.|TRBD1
TGTGCCAGCAGCTGGGGACAGGGCAAAACAATGAACACTGAAGCTTTCTTT
CASSWGQGKTMNTEAFF
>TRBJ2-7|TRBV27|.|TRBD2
TGTGCCAGCAGTTTCGTGTCTAGCGGAGCCTACGAGCAGTACTTC
CASSFVSSGAYEQYF
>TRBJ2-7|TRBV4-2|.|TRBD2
TGTGCCAGCAGCCAAGGTCAACTAGCGGCTACCTACGAGCAGTACTTC
CASSQGQLAATYEQYF
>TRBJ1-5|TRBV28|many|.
TGTGCCAGCAGTTTGCCCAACAATCAGCCCCAGCATTTT
CASSLPNNQPQHF
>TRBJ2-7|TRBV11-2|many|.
TGTGCCAGCAGCCCTATAGTTGGCGAGCAGTACTTC
CASSPIVGEQYF
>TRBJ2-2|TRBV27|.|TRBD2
TGTGCCAGCACCCTAACTAGCGGGAGTCGGACCGGGGAGCTGTTTTTT
CASTLTSGSRTGELFF
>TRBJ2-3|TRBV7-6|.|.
TGTGCCAGCAGCCCGCTCCCCTTGGACTTCACCACAGATACGCAGTATTTT
CASSPLPLDFTTDTQYF
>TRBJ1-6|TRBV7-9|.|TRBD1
TGTGCCAGCAGCTTAGCATCCGGGACAGGGGGCTATAATTCACCCCTCCACTTT
CASSLASGTGGYNSPLHF
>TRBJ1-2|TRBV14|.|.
TGTGCCAGCAGCCCTTTCGGGGGCTATGGCTACACCTTC
CASSPFGGYGYTF
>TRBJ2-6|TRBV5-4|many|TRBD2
TGTGCCAGCAACTTGGGACTAGCGGGGCCAGCTGGTGGGGCCAACGTCCTGACTTTC
CASNLGLAGPAGGANVLTF
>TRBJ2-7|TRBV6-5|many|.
TGTGCCAGCAGTTACCGGGACGGCCCGTACGAGCAGTACTTC
CASSYRDGPYEQYF
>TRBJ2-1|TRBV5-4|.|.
TGTGCCAGCAGCTCAGGGGTCAATGAGCAGTTCTTC
CASSSGVNEQFF
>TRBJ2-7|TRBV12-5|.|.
TGTGCTAGTGGTCCCGGGACCTATACCTACGAGCAGTACTTC
CASGPGTYTYEQYF
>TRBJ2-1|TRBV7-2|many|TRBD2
TGTGCCAGCAGCTTAGTTCCGGGGGGATACAATGAGCAGTTCTTC
CASSLVPGGYNEQFF
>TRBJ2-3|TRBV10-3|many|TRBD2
TGTGCCATCAGTGAGTCGATAGAGACTAGCGGGAGCACAGATACGCAGTATTTT
CAISESIETSGSTDTQYF
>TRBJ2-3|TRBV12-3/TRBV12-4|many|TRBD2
TGTGCCAGCAGTACGACTAGCGGAGTAGCAGATACGCAGTATTTT
CASSTTSGVADTQYF
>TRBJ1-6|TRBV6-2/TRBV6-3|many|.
TGTGCCAGCAGCACCGACAGGTACTCACCCCTCCACTTT
CASSTDRYSPLHF
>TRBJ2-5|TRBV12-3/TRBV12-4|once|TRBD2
TGTGCCAGCGGTCTAACCGGGGGGACCGAGACCCAGTACTTC
CASGLTGGTETQYF
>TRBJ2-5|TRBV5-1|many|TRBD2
TGCGCCAGCAGCTTAGCTAGCGGGAGTATTTTGGAGACCCAGTACTTC
CASSLASGSILETQYF
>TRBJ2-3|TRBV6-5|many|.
TGTGCCAGCACACCAGCATACTACACAGATACGCAGTATTTT
CASTPAYYTDTQYF
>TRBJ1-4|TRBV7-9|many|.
TGTGCCAGCAGCCCGGCAGCAGGTGAAAAACTGTTTTTT
CASSPAAGEKLFF
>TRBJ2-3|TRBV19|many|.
TGTGCCAGTAGTAATGGGGGCCTAGATACGCAGTATTTT
CASSNGGLDTQYF
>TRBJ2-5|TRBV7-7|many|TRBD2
TGTGCCAGCAGCTTAAGGACTAGCGGGGGAGCAATAATAGAGACCCAGTACTTC
CASSLRTSGGAIIETQYF
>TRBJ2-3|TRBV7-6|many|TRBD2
TGTGCCAGCAGCTTAGCATCATATCTAGCGGGATTTAGCACAGATACGCAGTATTTT
CASSLASYLAGFSTDTQYF
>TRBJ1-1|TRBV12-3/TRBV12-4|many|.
TGTGCCAGCAGTTTTGTCAGACTGAACACTGAAGCTTTCTTT
CASSFVRLNTEAFF